The rows below give T cell receptor beta chains drawn from one sample of a study of CD8+CD57+ T cells in acquired aplastic anemia. MiXCR, applied by TCRdb to the reads, yields one record per CDR3 protein. The sample comprises approximately 190,000 distinct CDR3 sequences, under 70% of which are singletons, and 35% to 55% rests with the top ten. The sample taken for sequencing was sorted CD4+, CD8+, or CD8+CD57+ T cells (not recorded which) from PBMCs. The receptors come from a human donor with severe aplastic anemia or a healthy control (not recorded which). The CDR3 runs from the conserved cysteine through the conserved F or W. D genes are given only for firm matches. Not every row has a clone size; where given, it reads once, few, many or a size class.

size	V	D	J	CDR3	DNA
.	TRBV15	.	TRBJ2-1	CATSPKGDRYNEQFF	TGTGCCACCAGCCCTAAGGGGGACCGCTACAATGAGCAGTTCTTC
.	TRBV9	.	TRBJ2-7	CASSVAASNYEQYF	TGTGCCAGCAGCGTGGCGGCCTCTAACTACGAGCAGTACTTC
.	TRBV20-1	TRBD1	TRBJ2-7	CSALTGVGYEQYF	TGCAGTGCACTGACAGGGGTCGGGTACGAGCAGTACTTC
.	TRBV20-1	.	TRBJ2-5	CSARGGWETQYF	TGCAGTGCCCGAGGGGGGTGGGAGACCCAGTACTTC
.	TRBV7-8	TRBD2	TRBJ2-3	CASRLPSSGGTDTQYF	TGTGCCAGCAGACTTCCCTCTAGCGGGGGCACAGATACGCAGTATTTT
many	TRBV6-1	.	TRBJ1-4	CASSDGRDNHRRGNEKLFF	TGTGCCAGCAGTGACGGCCGGGACAATCACCGCCGGGGGAACGAAAAACTGTTTTTT
.	TRBV20-1	.	TRBJ1-2	CSASPGDYGYTF	TGCAGTGCTAGTCCCGGGGACTATGGCTACACCTTC
many	TRBV12-3/TRBV12-4	.	TRBJ2-5	CASSTTKGLYLGETQYF	TGTGCCAGCAGTACTACCAAAGGACTGTACCTGGGGGAGACCCAGTACTTC
many	TRBV27	.	TRBJ2-3	CASSSGTADTQYF	TGTGCCAGCAGTTCCGGCACGGCAGATACGCAGTATTTT
few	TRBV28	.	TRBJ1-1	CASSLGHHTEAFF	TGTGCCAGCAGTTTAGGCCACCACACTGAAGCTTTCTTT
few	TRBV24-1	.	TRBJ2-1	CATSDPRGNNEQFF	TGTGCCACCAGTGATCCCCGCGGCAACAATGAGCAGTTCTTC
.	TRBV10-3	TRBD2	TRBJ2-7	CAITGLAGGSAYF	TGTGCCATCACCGGACTAGCGGGGGGCTCGGCGTACTTC
.	TRBV2	TRBD1	TRBJ1-5	CASSGGQEDQPQHF	TGTGCCAGCAGTGGGGGACAGGAGGATCAGCCCCAGCATTTT
many	TRBV28	TRBD1	TRBJ2-7	CASTTTRQGPSAYEQYF	TGTGCCAGCACCACTACTCGACAGGGCCCCTCGGCTTACGAGCAGTACTTC
.	TRBV19	TRBD2	TRBJ2-1	CASSISGNRPYNEQFF	TGTGCCAGTAGTATAAGCGGGAACCGCCCCTACAATGAGCAGTTCTTC
once	TRBV4-2	.	TRBJ1-6	CASSQDEGTYTPLHF	TGTGCCAGCAGCCAAGATGAGGGAACGTATACACCCCTCCACTTT
few	TRBV28	TRBD1	TRBJ2-7	CATNTGTGVSYEQYF	TGTGCCACTAACACCGGGACAGGGGTTTCCTACGAGCAGTACTTC
.	TRBV24-1	TRBD1	TRBJ2-1	CATSDGQGSVNEQFF	TGTGCCACCAGTGATGGACAGGGGTCGGTAAATGAGCAGTTCTTC
many	TRBV29-1	TRBD1	TRBJ2-4	CSADRGEGNIQYF	TGCAGCGCGGACAGGGGGGAAGGAAACATTCAGTACTTC
.	TRBV5-5	.	TRBJ2-7	CASSTAGGMDEQYF	TGTGCCAGCAGTACGGCCGGGGGCATGGACGAGCAGTACTTC
many	TRBV14	.	TRBJ2-7	CASSHPLREQYF	TGTGCCAGCAGCCACCCTCTTAGGGAGCAGTACTTC
.	TRBV2	TRBD1	TRBJ1-1	CASRKQGARAEAFF	TGTGCCAGCAGGAAACAGGGGGCACGGGCTGAAGCTTTCTTT
.	TRBV7-9	TRBD2	TRBJ2-2	CASNGGTSGVAGELFF	TGTGCCAGCAACGGAGGGACTAGCGGGGTTGCCGGGGAGCTGTTTTTT
.	TRBV7-9	.	TRBJ2-1	CASSLGPLQARYNEQFF	TGTGCCAGCAGCTTAGGGCCCCTACAGGCTCGGTACAATGAGCAGTTCTTC
.	TRBV11-2	TRBD1	TRBJ2-7	CASSLGGTDAYEQYF	TGTGCCAGCAGCTTAGGGGGGACAGACGCCTACGAGCAGTACTTC
.	TRBV12-3/TRBV12-4	.	TRBJ1-1	CASSLTSQTEAFF	TGTGCCAGCAGTTTAACAAGTCAAACTGAAGCTTTCTTT
.	TRBV20-1	TRBD2	TRBJ2-1	CSANSGGDEQFF	TGCAGTGCAAATAGCGGGGGGGATGAGCAGTTCTTC
.	TRBV7-2	.	TRBJ1-1	CASSFGVGGTEAFF	TGTGCCAGCAGCTTCGGCGTGGGTGGCACTGAAGCTTTCTTT
.	TRBV2	.	TRBJ1-2	CASFSGDGYTF	TGTGCCAGCTTCTCAGGGGATGGCTACACCTTC
.	TRBV10-3	.	TRBJ2-7	CAIRSTGTPYEQYF	TGTGCCATCAGATCCACAGGGACCCCCTACGAGCAGTACTTC
.	TRBV6-5	TRBD2	TRBJ2-3	CASGSPLAGGRSSTDTQYF	TGTGCCAGCGGATCCCCCTTAGCGGGGGGGCGGTCTAGCACAGATACGCAGTATTTT
.	TRBV5-1	.	TRBJ1-4	CASSLGGQQGEKLFF	TGCGCCAGCAGCTTGGGGGGGCAGCAAGGCGAAAAACTGTTTTTT
.	TRBV5-1	.	TRBJ2-2	CASSLDPGGQTGELFF	TGCGCCAGCAGCTTGGACCCGGGGGGCCAGACCGGGGAGCTGTTTTTT
few	TRBV6-5	.	TRBJ1-5	CASSFNQPQHF	TGTGCCAGCAGTTTTAATCAGCCCCAGCATTTT
few	TRBV2	.	TRBJ2-5	CASSRSETQYF	TGTGCCAGCAGTCGCAGTGAGACCCAGTACTTC
many	TRBV6-1	.	TRBJ2-7	CASNTGPYEQYF	TGTGCCAGTAATACAGGGCCCTACGAGCAGTACTTC
.	TRBV5-1	.	TRBJ2-1	CASTSHTGQFF	TGCGCCAGCACCTCCCACACGGGACAGTTCTTC
.	TRBV2	.	TRBJ1-4	CASSGVREKLFF	TGTGCCAGTTCAGGGGTACGCGAAAAACTGTTTTTT
.	TRBV5-1	TRBD1	TRBJ2-7	CASSLDRGPSEQYF	TGCGCCAGCAGCTTGGACAGGGGCCCTAGCGAGCAGTACTTC
.	TRBV7-2	.	TRBJ1-1	CASSPIGQGYWDTEAFF	TGTGCCAGCAGCCCCATAGGGCAGGGGTATTGGGACACTGAAGCTTTCTTT
.	TRBV29-1	.	TRBJ2-7	CSARQGTEQYF	TGCAGCGCACGGCAGGGAACCGAGCAGTACTTC
.	TRBV7-8	.	TRBJ2-7	CASSLSGQGEQYF	TGTGCCAGCAGCTTATCGGGCCAGGGTGAGCAGTACTTC
.	TRBV29-1	.	TRBJ1-1	CSVDDGGSRVAFF	TGCAGCGTTGACGACGGGGGGAGTAGGGTAGCTTTCTTT
.	TRBV19	.	TRBJ2-7	CASSIGASGYEQYF	TGTGCCAGTAGTATAGGAGCCTCAGGCTACGAGCAGTACTTC
.	TRBV6-5	.	TRBJ1-6	CAGKTGEGSPLHF	TGTGCCGGCAAAACGGGGGAGGGTTCACCCCTCCACTTT
.	TRBV6-2/TRBV6-3	.	TRBJ1-1	CASSYSGGEMNTEAFF	TGTGCCAGCAGTTATTCGGGCGGCGAGATGAACACTGAAGCTTTCTTT
.	TRBV5-1	.	TRBJ2-5	CASSLGVRQETQYF	TGTGCCAGCAGCTTGGGGGTTCGGCAAGAGACCCAGTACTTC
.	TRBV29-1	TRBD1	TRBJ1-1	CSVEDRTNTEAFF	TGCAGCGTCGAGGACAGGACGAACACTGAAGCTTTCTTT
many	TRBV12-3/TRBV12-4	.	TRBJ1-2	CASSLMSNYGYTF	TGTGCCAGCAGTTTAATGAGTAACTATGGCTACACCTTC
.	TRBV7-9	.	TRBJ1-6	CASSLGGLNSPLHF	TGTGCCAGCAGCTTAGGGGGGCTAAATTCACCCCTCCACTTT
.	TRBV2	.	TRBJ1-3	CASLLGWEQYFGPGTIYF	.
.	TRBV19	.	TRBJ1-5	CASSMGNKPQHF	TGTGCCAGTAGTATGGGGAATAAGCCCCAGCATTTT